This T cell receptor beta chain was captured in a study of HIV-infected patients and healthy controls. Whole blood was used without fractionation, so all unsorted peripheral T cells were included. Alpha and beta constant-region primers primed reverse transcription of about 500 ng RNA. Each of the alpha and beta chains got its own library through chain-specific third strand synthesis with indices. MiXCR was run by TCRdb on the 5' RACE reads, yielding one entry per CDR3 protein. In the table there are nearly 25,000 distinct CDR3 sequences, 8% to 10% of which are singletons. This clonotype was seen at least ten times. Sequenced input: blood. The sequence derives from an adult in good health.

The CDR3 region is CSAGQGMDYGYTF. CDR3 nucleotides: TGCAGCGCCGGACAGGGAATGGACTATGGCTACACCTTC. This sequence joins TRBV29-1 and TRBJ1-2; 8 bases line up with TRBD1. The junction had 7 bases not matched to a gene; V was cut back by 7 bases and J by 3 bases. Germline loops: CDR1 SQVTM, CDR2 ANQGSEA. The CDR3 extends over 13 amino acids.